This T cell receptor beta chain was identified during a study of blood T cell repertoires in COVID-19. Study details: The United States, Italy and Spain supplied acute and convalescent COVID-19 samples. Sources were T cells, B-cell-depleted T cells, or PBMCs; the material itself was cDNA or gDNA.

This CDR3 region has 15 residues. From germline, CDR1 is SNHLY and CDR2 FYNNEI. Unmatched junction bases numbered 5, after V lost 2 bases and J lost 7 bases. In the source study's methods: Using reference gene primer amplification, nucleated cell counts were estimated. Produced via immunoSEQ multiplex PCR; TCRdb's table is partial and in-frame only. Clonal size and the V and J genes are those of that table, whereas D and trimming came from the DNA. This sample has tens of thousands of clones, with over 65% found just once. The J gene is TRBJ2-3, the V gene TRBV2; TRBD2 agrees at 11 bases. The sequencing sample was made of peripheral blood. This sequence originates from a human donor in a cohort sampled during active COVID-19. In DNA form, the CDR3 reads TGTGCCAGCAGTGAACTAGCGGGGGGCAAGTATACGCAGTATTTT. It specifies CASSELAGGKYTQYF.